The 29 T cell receptor beta chains in this list originate from one sample, sequenced in a study of blood T cell repertoires in COVID-19. Some clones are missing from TCRdb's copy, which holds only in-frame ones; the method was immunoSEQ multiplex PCR. Of approximately 360,000 clones in the sample, almost 90% are singletons; the top ten hold 6.5% to 8%. Material for sequencing was peripheral blood. Receptors were obtained from a young man with active or convalescent COVID-19.

In DNA, the CDR3 is TGTGCCAGCAGCCAAGGTCCCGACAGGGTTGACGAGCAGTACTTC. Translating it yields CASSQGPDRVDEQYF. V usage is TRBV4-2 and J usage is TRBJ2-7; 7 bases align to TRBD1. This CDR3 spans 15 amino acids. The germline V gene has CDR1 LGHNA and CDR2 YNFKEQ. V shed 1 base and J 5 bases; nucleotides not matched to a gene: 8.

The chain couples TRBV11-2 to TRBJ1-1, with unresolved D. This CDR3 spans 13 amino acids. The V end was cut by 6 bases, the J end by 1 base, with 9 bases between. Germline V gives CDR1 SGHAT, CDR2 FQNNGV. The CDR3 DNA is TGTGCCAGCAGGTATACAGAGAACACTGAAGCTTTCTTT. Its protein is CASRYTENTEAFF.

This chain uses TRBV7-9 with TRBJ1-2; no clear D. The CDR3 length is 13 residues. The V end was cut by 4 bases, the J end by 8 bases, with 14 bases between. Looked up from germline, CDR1 is SEHNR and CDR2 is FQNEAQ (reference sequence). CDR3 loop: CASSSGHPGGYTF. For the CDR3, the DNA is TGTGCCAGCAGCTCCGGGCACCCGGGAGGCTACACCTTC.

The chain is built from TRBV4-2 and TRBJ2-1, with 9 bases aligning to TRBD2. The CDR3 consists of 15 residues. V shed 1 base, J shed 2 bases, and the junction held 0 bases outside the gene matches. Germline-derived CDR1 and CDR2 are LGHNA and YNFKEQ. The CDR3 DNA reads TGTGCCAGCAGCCAAGGCGGGGGGGCCTACAATGAGCAGTTCTTC. Translation: CASSQGGGAYNEQFF.

The rearrangement joins TRBV24-1 to TRBJ2-5, with D hard to call. Between the trimmed V and J ends, which lost 5 bases and 4 bases, there was a span of 10 bases. The CDR3 length is 13 residues. Germline CDR1 and CDR2: KGHDR and SFDVKD. The CDR3 sequence is CATSAPPGETQYF. In DNA form, the CDR3 reads TGTGCCACCAGTGCCCCCCCCGGAGAGACCCAGTACTTC.

The V and J genes are TRBV6-2 or TRBV6-3 and TRBJ2-7; D remains ambiguous. The CDR3 length is 14 residues. V lost 5 bases to trimming and J lost 3 bases, with 14 bases between them. Germline CDR1 reads MNHEY; CDR2 reads SVGEGT. CDR3 region: CASSTPRLGYEQYF. The CDR3 coding sequence is TGTGCCAGCAGTACCCCCCGCCTAGGCTACGAGCAGTACTTC.

The V and J genes are TRBV19 and TRBJ1-2, with D uncertain. Germline values: CDR1 LNHDA, CDR2 SQIVND (reference sequence). This CDR3 is built from 11 residues. The V and J ends lost 5 bases and 7 bases respectively, with 8 bases between them. Written as DNA, the CDR3 is TGTGCCAGTAGTTCCAGTTTTGGCTACACCTTC. Its translation: CASSSSFGYTF.

The rearrangement links TRBV5-6 to TRBJ2-5; 8 nucleotides agree with TRBD1. Trimming removed 4 bases from V and 5 bases from J; junction bases left unmatched: 7. This CDR3 region has 14 residues. Germline lookup yields CDR1 SGHDT and CDR2 YYEEEE. CDR3 loop: CASSGGQGWETQYF. Here the CDR3 DNA reads TGTGCCAGCAGCGGCGGACAGGGTTGGGAGACCCAGTACTTC.

The gene calls are TRBV5-6 and TRBJ1-1, with D possibly TRBD1 on 5 matching bases. Germline V gene data show CDR1 as SGHDT and CDR2 as YYEEEE. The CDR3 extends over 17 amino acids. The V gene lost 0 bases and the J gene lost 5 bases, with 20 bases spanning the gap. The CDR3: CASSLALGQGLNTEAFF. CDR3 DNA: TGTGCCAGCAGCTTGGCCTTGGGTCAGGGATTAAATACTGAAGCTTTCTTT.

The gene calls are TRBV30 and TRBJ1-1; TRBD1 agrees at 8 bases. J lost 4 bases, V lost 7 bases, and 8 bases had no gene match. Germline values: CDR1 GTSNPN, CDR2 SVGIG (reference sequence). The CDR3 has 13 amino acids. CDR3 amino acids: CALGARGRTEAFF. The CDR3 nucleotides read TGTGCCTTAGGAGCCAGGGGGCGCACTGAAGCTTTCTTT.

The V gene is TRBV5-1, the J gene TRBJ2-1; no reliable D call. The V end lost 0 bases, the J end lost 9 bases, and 4 bases lay between the germline ends. The CDR3 has 11 residues. CDR1 SGHRS and CDR2 YFSETQ come from the germline V gene. The CDR3 DNA reads as TGCGCCAGCAGCTTGGATATTGAGCAGTTCTTC. Protein sequence: CASSLDIEQFF.

The rearrangement uses TRBV18 and TRBJ2-7; the match to TRBD2 covers 8 bases. The V segment lost 6 bases and the J segment 9 bases; nucleotides outside the gene matches: 16. The CDR3 has 15 amino acids. Germline V gene data show CDR1 as KGHSH and CDR2 as LQKENI. DNA of the CDR3: TGTGCCAGCTCCGAGCCGGGACTAGATCTACGAGGGCAGTACTTC. The encoded protein is CASSEPGLDLRGQYF.

This clone was observed a single time. The V and J genes are TRBV27 and TRBJ1-2; 11 bases match TRBD1. J lost 0 bases, V lost 4 bases, and 4 bases had no gene match. The V gene's germline CDR1 is MNHEY and CDR2 SMNVEV (reference sequence). This CDR3 region has 16 residues. In nucleotides, the CDR3 is TGTGCCAGCAGTTACGGGACAGGGGGGTCTAACTATGGCTACACCTTC. It encodes CASSYGTGGSNYGYTF.

This sequence joins TRBV5-8 and TRBJ1-2; maybe TRBD1 (6 bases). The ends were cut back, 2 bases at V and 4 bases at J, with 21 bases in the middle. Per the germline V gene, CDR1 is SGHTS and CDR2 is YDEGEE. The CDR3 is 17 residues long. For the CDR3, the DNA is TGTGCCAGCAGCTTATCCGGGACACCGGAGGAGGTCTATGGCTACACCTTC. This translates into CASSLSGTPEEVYGYTF.

The chain is built from TRBV7-9 and TRBJ1-3, with a tentative D call TRBD1 (6 bases). Looked up from germline, CDR1 is SEHNR and CDR2 is FQNEAQ (reference sequence). V was shortened by 0 bases and J by 0 bases, with 9 bases between the two germline ends. CDR3 length equals 16 residues. The CDR3 DNA follows: TGTGCCAGCAGCTTAGCGGCAGGGGACTCTGGAAACACCATATATTTT. Translating it yields CASSLAAGDSGNTIYF.

The V gene is TRBV28, the J gene TRBJ2-7; 9 bases align to TRBD1. In germline, CDR1 is MDHEN, CDR2 SYDVKM. There are 15 residues in the CDR3. V shed 7 bases and J 5 bases; nucleotides not matched to a gene: 12. In nucleotides, the CDR3 is TGTGCCAGCATCTCCCTCGGGACAGGGAGTCACGAGCAGTACTTC. This sequence encodes CASISLGTGSHEQYF.

The chain recombines TRBV5-4 with TRBJ2-3; 11 nucleotides line up with TRBD2. The CDR3 covers 16 residues. After removal of 0 bases from V and 5 bases from J, the junction contained 5 bases not matched to a gene. The V gene's germline CDR1 is SGHNT and CDR2 YYREEE (reference sequence). The CDR3 loop reads CASSLELAGVLDTQYF. CDR3 bases: TGTGCCAGCAGCTTGGAACTAGCGGGAGTACTAGATACGCAGTATTTT.

The chain links TRBV9 to TRBJ2-1; 11 bases fit TRBD2. V trimming: 4 bases; J trimming: 9 bases; junction bases outside the gene matches: 6. Germline CDR1 is SGDLS and CDR2 is YYNGEE. The CDR3 is 14 amino acids. The CDR3 sequence: CASSSPGLAAEQFF. As DNA, the CDR3 is TGTGCCAGCAGCTCCCCGGGACTAGCGGCTGAGCAGTTCTTC.

The V and J genes are TRBV28 and TRBJ1-6, with D possibly being TRBD1 (6 bases). Germline CDR1 is MDHEN and CDR2 is SYDVKM. V lost 10 bases, J lost 7 bases, and 17 bases lay in between. CDR3 length equals 14 residues. The CDR3 here is CATGGGAGNSPLHF. CDR3 bases: TGTGCCACAGGCGGGGGGGCTGGCAATTCACCCCTCCACTTT.

This sequence joins TRBV4-3 and TRBJ2-3, with TRBD2 matching over 9 bases. The V gene's germline CDR1 is LGHNA and CDR2 YSLEER. Trimming took 2 bases from V and 4 from J; bases not matched to a gene: 13. The CDR3 covers 18 residues. CDR3 region: CASSQSALGGGAPDTQYF. CDR3 in DNA: TGCGCCAGCAGCCAATCAGCTCTCGGCGGGGGGGCCCCAGATACGCAGTATTTT.

The chain carries TRBV27 and TRBJ2-7; no reliable D call. Germline lookup yields CDR1 MNHEY and CDR2 SMNVEV (reference sequence). Trimming left V 4 bases short and J 3 bases short, with 13 bases between. This CDR3 is 14 amino acids long. The CDR3 DNA reads TGTGCCAGCAGTTCCTTATTCGACATCTACGAGCAGTACTTC. Its protein product is CASSSLFDIYEQYF.

V gene TRBV27 combines with J gene TRBJ2-7; 9 nucleotides line up with TRBD1. Germline V gene data show CDR1 as MNHEY and CDR2 as SMNVEV (reference sequence). After removal of 5 bases from V and 5 bases from J, the junction contained 13 bases not matched to a gene. The length of the CDR3 is 16 residues. CDR3 nucleotides: TGTGCCAGCAGTCCAGGGACAGGGTCCAGGCTCGACGAGCAGTACTTC. Residues: CASSPGTGSRLDEQYF.

The chain combines TRBV4-3 with TRBJ1-3, with 10 bases aligning to TRBD1. CDR1 is LGHNA, CDR2 YSLEER, per germline. This CDR3 is 18 amino acids long. Unmatched junction bases numbered 10, after V lost 0 bases and J lost 5 bases. The CDR3 loop reads CASSQDLVGGQGRNTIYF. DNA for the CDR3: TGCGCCAGCAGCCAAGATCTGGTCGGGGGACAGGGGAGAAACACCATATATTTT.

The gene calls are TRBV18 and TRBJ1-1; D unresolved. The germline CDR1 and CDR2 sequences are KGHSH and LQKENI. V shed 3 bases and J shed 3 bases, with 17 bases lying between them. The CDR3 is 16 residues long. The CDR3 protein is CASSPIFGLGDTEAFF. DNA for the CDR3: TGTGCCAGCTCACCGATCTTCGGCCTCGGGGACACTGAAGCTTTCTTT.

The V gene is TRBV15, the J gene TRBJ1-5; TRBD1 matches 7 bases. This CDR3 region has 18 residues. V shed 1 base, J shed 0 bases, and the junction held 9 bases outside the gene matches. Looked up from germline, CDR1 is LNHNV and CDR2 is YYDKDF (reference sequence). The CDR3 spells CATSRVTGASGSNQPQHF. CDR3 in DNA: TGTGCCACCAGCAGAGTCACAGGGGCATCAGGTAGCAATCAGCCCCAGCATTTT.

The chain couples TRBV9 to TRBJ2-2; D is possibly TRBD2 (5 bases). V lost 4 bases and J lost 4, with 14 bases in between. The CDR3 totals 15 residues. Germline V gives CDR1 SGDLS, CDR2 YYNGEE. This CDR3 reads CASSQRWESTGELFF. CDR3 coding DNA: TGTGCCAGCAGCCAGAGGTGGGAGAGCACCGGGGAGCTGTTTTTT.

The chain is built from TRBV7-8 and TRBJ2-5; D possibly corresponds to TRBD1 (5 bases). This CDR3 spans 14 amino acids. V was trimmed by 2 bases and J by 2 bases, leaving 9 bases between them. The germline gives CDR1 SGHVS, CDR2 FQNEAQ. In DNA form, the CDR3 reads TGTGCCAGCAGCTTACTGACAGATCAAGAGACCCAGTACTTC. Its protein is CASSLLTDQETQYF.

The V and J genes are TRBV28 and TRBJ2-7; possible D gene TRBD1, 6 bases. The CDR3 sequence is 15 residues long. Germline CDR1 MDHEN, CDR2 SYDVKM. Trimming pared 5 bases from V and 2 bases from J, leaving 16 bases between. This CDR3 is CASSPDPRGPYEQYF. The CDR3 DNA reads TGTGCCAGCAGTCCTGACCCCAGGGGTCCCTACGAGCAGTACTTC.

The chain is built from TRBV18 and TRBJ1-2, with 7 positions matching TRBD1. Trimming removed 0 bases from V and 3 bases from J; junction bases left unmatched: 4. The CDR3 spans 15 residues. Germline CDR1 KGHSH, CDR2 LQKENI. The CDR3 coding sequence is TGTGCCAGCTCACCACCGGGGACAGCCGACTATGGCTACACCTTC. This encodes CASSPPGTADYGYTF.